Shown below are 27 T cell receptor beta chains from a single sample sequenced in a study of cytomegalovirus exposure and HLA in healthy donors. Produced via immunoSEQ multiplex PCR; TCRdb's table is partial and in-frame only. This table has around 190,000 clones, 86% appearing once. Material for sequencing was PBMCs. Source of these receptors: a woman aged 18-29 years in good health and CMV-seronegative.

In its sample, this clone was seen a few times. The chain joins TRBV7-9 to TRBJ2-1; 9 bases are a match to TRBD2. V was clipped by 5 bases and J by 3 bases; unmatched bases: 11. The CDR3 sequence is 17 residues long. The germline V gene encodes CDR1 SEHNR and CDR2 FQNEAQ (reference sequence). CDR3 nucleotide sequence: TGTGCCAGCAGCCCAGGGGGGGCTAGCGGGAACTACAATGAGCAGTTCTTC. It yields the protein CASSPGGASGNYNEQFF.

This clone was observed once. V is TRBV7-9 and J is TRBJ2-7; the D gene is possibly TRBD1 (6 bases). CDR3 length: 19 amino acids. The germline V gene encodes CDR1 SEHNR and CDR2 FQNEAQ (reference sequence). Trimming removed 0 bases at V and 1 base at J, with 22 bases between. Written as DNA, the CDR3 is TGTGCCAGCAGCTTAGCGCAGAGAGGCGCTCAGGGGCGATCCTACGAGCAGTACTTC. Translation gives CASSLAQRGAQGRSYEQYF. Looking up the rest from reference TRBV7-9 and TRBJ2-7 gives the full variable domain: DTGVSQNPRHKITKRGQNVTFRCDPISEHNRLYWYRQTLGQGPEFLTYFQNEAQLEKSRLLSDRFSAERPKGSFSTLEIQRTEQGDSAMYLCASSLAQRGAQGRSYEQYFGPGTRLTVT.

The chain couples TRBV5-4 to TRBJ2-2; the D gene is possibly TRBD2 (6 bases). The CDR3 length is 13 residues. V lost 3 bases, J lost 6 bases, and 9 bases lay in between. Germline CDR1 is SGHNT and CDR2 is YYREEE (reference sequence). The CDR3 sequence: CASSWGLSGELFF. In nucleotides, the CDR3 is TGTGCCAGCAGCTGGGGACTCTCCGGGGAGCTGTTTTTT.

The chain combines TRBV7-9 with TRBJ2-5, with a possible D match to TRBD2 (5 bases). Between the trimmed V and J ends, which lost 3 bases and 5 bases, there was a span of 28 bases. CDR1 and CDR2 (germline): SEHNR, FQNEAQ (reference sequence). The CDR3 extends over 19 amino acids. This CDR3 reads CASSLGAYRGSLRDETQYF. DNA for the CDR3: TGTGCCAGCAGCTTGGGCGCATACCGGGGATCGTTACGCGATGAGACCCAGTACTTC.

The DNA of the CDR3 is TGTGCCAGCAGCTTCAACAGGAACACTGAAGCTTTCTTT. Amino acid sequence: CASSFNRNTEAFF. The rearrangement links TRBV7-2 to TRBJ1-1; D is unclear. The V gene lost 3 bases and the J gene lost 1 base, with 6 bases spanning the gap. CDR1 is SGHTA and CDR2 is FQGNSA in the germline V gene. The CDR3 sequence is 13 residues long.

The chain combines TRBV6-1 with TRBJ2-1; D might be TRBD2 (6 bases). The V gene's germline CDR1 is MNHNS and CDR2 SASEGT. The CDR3 is made up of 14 amino acids. V dropped 5 bases and J dropped 2 bases, with 10 bases sitting between them. CDR3 nucleotide sequence: TGTGCCAGCAGTCTTAGCGGAACCTACAATGAGCAGTTCTTC. As protein: CASSLSGTYNEQFF.

This clone has a single count. The chain uses TRBV30 and TRBJ2-1, with D unclear. This CDR3 comprises 11 residues. CDR1 and CDR2 from the germline V gene are GTSNPN and SVGIG (reference sequence). With 3 bases removed from V and 3 bases from J, the gap between germline ends came to 3 bases. The CDR3 DNA reads as TGTGCCTGGAGGAGCTACAATGAGCAGTTCTTC. This codes for CAWRSYNEQFF.

This chain uses TRBV7-9 with TRBJ1-1; 7 bases map to TRBD1. V gave up 8 bases and J gave up 1 base; unmatched junction bases: 4. Looked up from germline, CDR1 is SEHNR and CDR2 is FQNEAQ (reference sequence). This CDR3 region has 13 residues. The CDR3 bases are TGTGCCAGCGCCGCAGGGGGGAACACTGAAGCTTTCTTT. Translation gives CASAAGGNTEAFF.

This chain links TRBV2 with TRBJ1-5, with 12 bases aligning to TRBD1. The CDR3 spans 15 residues. Germline V gene data show CDR1 as SNHLY and CDR2 as FYNNEI. The junction had 1 base not matched to a gene; V was cut back by 6 bases and J by 1 base. Here the CDR3 reads CASRGTGGSNQPQHF. CDR3 in DNA: TGTGCCAGCAGGGGGACAGGGGGCAGCAATCAGCCCCAGCATTTT.

The chain uses TRBV5-1 and TRBJ1-3; the match to TRBD1 covers 7 bases. Trimming took 0 bases from V and 6 from J; bases not matched to a gene: 6. Germline V gene sequence: CDR1 SGHRS, CDR2 YFSETQ. The CDR3 covers 15 residues. The CDR3 region has the DNA TGCGCCAGCAGCTTGGAAGCAGGGGGAGAAAACACCATATATTTT. Amino acid sequence: CASSLEAGGENTIYF.

The chain has TRBV11-2 and TRBJ2-3; 11 bases match TRBD2. This CDR3 is 20 amino acids long. The germline CDR1 and CDR2 sequences are SGHAT and FQNNGV. V lost 0 bases, J lost 2 bases, and 13 bases stayed unmatched. CDR3 DNA: TGTGCCAGCAGCTTAGATCCCGGGGGACTAGCGGTTCCCCTCACAGATACGCAGTATTTT. It codes for CASSLDPGGLAVPLTDTQYF.

CDR3 region: CASSPRSGSYNSPLHF. The CDR3 DNA sequence: TGTGCCAGCAGCCCTCGTAGCGGGTCCTATAATTCACCCCTCCACTTT. The V gene is TRBV9, the J gene TRBJ1-6; D not certain. The CDR3 is 16 amino acids. CDR1 is SGDLS, CDR2 YYNGEE, per germline. The germline V and J ends were trimmed by 4 bases and 1 base, with 12 bases remaining between them.

The chain is built from TRBV11-2 and TRBJ1-4, with 9 positions matching TRBD1. With 5 bases clipped from V and 6 bases from J, the junction kept 7 bases outside the gene matches. This CDR3 contains 15 residues. Germline V gene data show CDR1 as SGHAT and CDR2 as FQNNGV. The CDR3 loop is CASSQSGTGYEKLFF. CDR3 in DNA: TGTGCCAGCAGCCAATCCGGGACAGGGTATGAAAAACTGTTTTTT.

This clone occurred a few times. The chain employs TRBV2 and TRBJ1-1; no clear D. This CDR3 has 14 residues. The V gene lost 4 bases and the J gene lost 4 bases, with 13 bases spanning the gap. Germline CDR1 and CDR2: SNHLY and FYNNEI. CDR3 bases: TGTGCCAGCAGTGTCGCGAGTGTAAGCACTGAAGCTTTCTTT. Translating it yields CASSVASVSTEAFF.

The J gene is TRBJ2-5, the V gene TRBV5-1; TRBD1 might be the D (6 bases). V was cut by 3 bases and J by 2 bases, with 8 bases left in between. Germline CDR1 and CDR2: SGHRS and YFSETQ. CDR3 size: 13 residues. This CDR3 reads CASSWTDQETQYF. DNA of the CDR3: TGCGCCAGCAGCTGGACAGATCAAGAGACCCAGTACTTC. Using reference TRBV5-1 and TRBJ2-5 for the parts outside the CDR3, the full variable domain is KAGVTQTPRYLIKTRGQQVTLSCSPISGHRSVSWYQQTPGQGLQFLFEYFSETQRNKGNFPGRFSGRQFSNSRSEMNVSTLELGDSALYLCASSWTDQETQYFGPGTRLLVL.

The chain has TRBV9 and TRBJ2-3, with D perhaps matching TRBD2 (6 bases). This CDR3 is built from 15 residues. CDR1 and CDR2 from the germline V gene are SGDLS and YYNGEE. V lost 4 bases to trimming and J lost 6 bases, with 18 bases between them. This CDR3 reads CASSLSGTTTDTQYF. CDR3 sequence (DNA): TGTGCCAGCAGCCTTAGCGGAACTACAACGGATACGCAGTATTTT.

The chain recombines TRBV2 with TRBJ1-5, with TRBD1 matching over 11 bases. The length of the CDR3 is 17 residues. Germline-derived CDR1 and CDR2 are SNHLY and FYNNEI. V lost 5 bases to trimming and J lost 1 base; unmatched junction nucleotides: 7. This CDR3 reads CASSWTGGVWSNQPQHF. In DNA form, the CDR3 reads TGTGCCAGCAGTTGGACAGGGGGCGTTTGGAGCAATCAGCCCCAGCATTTT. The full variable domain, with the rest looked up from reference TRBV2 and TRBJ1-5, is EPEVTQTPSHQVTQMGQEVILRCVPISNHLYFYWYRQILGQKVEFLVSFYNNEISEKSEIFDDQFSVERPDGSNFTLKIRSTKLEDSAMYFCASSWTGGVWSNQPQHFGDGTRLSIL.

J is TRBJ2-5 and V is TRBV29-1, with 7 bases aligning to TRBD2. The CDR3 length is 15 residues. The trim removed 1 base at V and 2 bases at J, leaving 7 bases unmatched. From germline, CDR1 is SQVTM and CDR2 ANQGSEA. CDR3 residues: CSVEGQRGPQETQYF. CDR3 coding DNA: TGCAGCGTTGAAGGCCAGCGGGGACCTCAAGAGACCCAGTACTTC.

The rearrangement links TRBV5-4 to TRBJ2-5; 10 positions agree with TRBD1. In germline, CDR1 is SGHNT, CDR2 YYREEE (reference sequence). This CDR3 is 15 amino acids long. Trimming removed 0 bases from V and 6 bases from J; junction bases left unmatched: 5. CDR3 sequence (DNA): TGTGCCAGCAGCTTGGGGGGACAGGGGAGGAAGACCCAGTACTTC. The encoded protein is CASSLGGQGRKTQYF.

This clone was seen only a few times. V is TRBV5-1 and J is TRBJ1-2, with 8 bases matching TRBD1. Trimming removed 0 bases from V and 4 bases from J; junction bases left unmatched: 8. The CDR3 spans 16 residues. CDR1 SGHRS and CDR2 YFSETQ come from the germline V gene. As DNA, the CDR3 is TGCGCCAGCAGCTTGGTTGGACAGGGAGGAAGCTATGGCTACACCTTC. It yields the protein CASSLVGQGGSYGYTF.

The chain is built from TRBV18 and TRBJ2-7; a possible D gene is TRBD2 (6 bases). The germline V gene encodes CDR1 KGHSH and CDR2 LQKENI. This CDR3 has 16 residues. Trimming pared 4 bases from V and 6 bases from J, leaving 22 bases between. CDR3 region: CASSLGVRRVRGEQYF. The CDR3 nucleotides read TGTGCCAGCTCACTGGGGGTTCGGAGGGTCCGCGGCGAGCAGTACTTC. Using reference TRBV18 and TRBJ2-7 for the parts outside the CDR3, the full variable domain is NAGVMQNPRHLVRRRGQEARLRCSPMKGHSHVYWYRQLPEEGLKFMVYLQKENIIDESGMPKERFSAEFPKEGPSILRIQQVVRGDSAAYFCASSLGVRRVRGEQYFGPGTRLTVT.

The chain is built from TRBV10-3 and TRBJ2-7; maybe TRBD1 (6 bases). V lost 7 bases and J lost 3, with 22 bases in between. From germline, CDR1 is ENHRY and CDR2 SYGVKD. The CDR3 totals 16 residues. DNA for the CDR3: TGTGCCATCACCGCGAGTGAACAGGGAATCGGCTACGAGCAGTACTTC. This codes for CAITASEQGIGYEQYF.

The V and J genes are TRBV6-5 and TRBJ2-3, with a weak D call TRBD2 (6 bases). Germline CDR1 and CDR2: MNHEY and SVGAGI. The CDR3 length is 15 residues. V was clipped by 2 bases and J by 8 bases, with 17 bases between them. CDR3 nucleotides: TGTGCCAGCAGTTACGCGGGACGAGGGGTCGTTACGCAGTATTTT. It is translated as CASSYAGRGVVTQYF.

With regard to this clone: This sample also contains other DNA sequences that code for the same CDR3. The V gene is TRBV6-4, the J gene TRBJ2-1; 11 positions match TRBD2. Germline V gene lookup returns CDR1 MRHNA and CDR2 SNTAGT. The V and J ends lost 3 bases and 6 bases, in that order; junction bases with no gene match: 1. This CDR3 spans 14 amino acids. CDR3 protein: CASSDGTSGNEQFF. The DNA of the CDR3 is TGTGCCAGCAGTGATGGGACTAGCGGCAATGAGCAGTTCTTC.

The chain is built from TRBV19 and TRBJ1-1; 7 positions agree with TRBD1. Germline CDR1 reads LNHDA; CDR2 reads SQIVND (reference sequence). J was trimmed by 5 bases and V by 1 base; bases with no gene match: 4. This CDR3 is 14 amino acids long. The CDR3 DNA reads as TGTGCCAGTAGTATAGGGGTCAGGGGGACTGAAGCTTTCTTT. Encoded protein: CASSIGVRGTEAFF.

This CDR3 reads CSARDSSEFF. The CDR3 region has the DNA TGCAGCGCCCGGGACTCCTCGGAGTTCTTC. The rearrangement joins TRBV29-1 to TRBJ2-1; D is possibly TRBD2 (6 bases). V gave up 7 bases and J gave up 14 bases, with 15 bases separating them. Germline V CDR1 and CDR2: SQVTM, ANQGSEA. The CDR3 loop spans 10 amino acids.

The J gene is TRBJ2-1, the V gene TRBV19; the match to TRBD2 covers 13 bases. Germline V gene data show CDR1 as LNHDA and CDR2 as SQIVND (reference sequence). With V trimmed by 7 bases and J by 6 bases, 9 bases remained unmatched. The CDR3 extends over 16 amino acids. Here the CDR3 reads CASKTSGGYLGNEQFF. DNA of the CDR3: TGTGCCAGTAAGACTAGCGGGGGGTACCTTGGCAATGAGCAGTTCTTC.